Sequencing of this T cell receptor beta chain was carried out in a study of T cell responses to AZD1222 COVID-19 vaccine. Germline CDR1 is SNHLY and CDR2 is FYNNEI. V was pared by 5 bases and J by 6 bases, with 9 bases of the junction left unmatched. This CDR3 has 14 amino acids. Using immunoSEQ multiplex PCR, the repertoire was profiled, and TCRdb retains in-frame clones only, with some absent. There are approximately 190,000 clones in the sample; 80% to 95% occur only once, and 1% to 1.5% lies in the top ten. A remark on this clone: Its antigen is not known.

The study's findings and limits: Every sample of the repertoires postdated the peak T cell response. Regions left unmutated in variants are reportedly the target of nearly half of spike-specific TCRs. Donors were mostly white British, more females; clonal diversity possibly underestimated.

The sample in question was peripheral blood, obtained on day 0 of AZD1222 vaccination. The source is an adult in good health. The V gene is TRBV2, the J gene TRBJ1-2, with 7 bases lining up with TRBD1. The CDR3 loop is CASSFLGGRDGYTF. The CDR3 nucleotides read TGTGCCAGCAGTTTCCTAGGGGGCCGGGATGGCTACACCTTC. Full variable domain (remainder filled in from reference TRBV2 and TRBJ1-2): EPEVTQTPSHQVTQMGQEVILRCVPISNHLYFYWYRQILGQKVEFLVSFYNNEISEKSEIFDDQFSVERPDGSNFTLKIRSTKLEDSAMYFCASSFLGGRDGYTFGSGTRLTVV.